This note documents a single TCR beta chain sequence. Its antigen is as yet unknown. PCR used 60 Vbeta primers and 13 Jbeta primers. Source study methods: A follow-up analysis tallied tens of millions of unique TCR beta chains, approximately 11 million shared. Generated by immunoSEQ multiplex PCR, the TCRdb table keeps only in-frame clones and is missing some. V and J calls and clone size come straight from that table; D and trimming were deduced from the DNA. The sample shows 150,000 to 200,000 clones, about 80% of them seen only once. The data originate from a study of cytomegalovirus exposure and HLA in healthy donors. Trimming took off 1 base at V and 2 bases at J, with 13 bases between the two ends. The germline CDR1 and CDR2 sequences are SGHAT and FQNNGV. This CDR3 spans 16 amino acids. General study findings and limits: From TCR beta sequences, most subjects' HLA-A and HLA-B alleles were reportedly predicted accurately. Compared with the roughly 700-donor mean, an Asian-associated ancestry cluster reportedly had fewer N-insertions, according to a later analysis. Many donors carried some public TCRs, although rarity characterized most TCR sequences.

The V and J genes are TRBV11-2 and TRBJ2-3; possibly TRBD1 for D (5 bases). Sequenced input: PBMCs. The source is a woman aged 25-40 years in good health and CMV-seropositive. The CDR3 nucleotides read TGTGCCAGCAGCTTAGGGGCAGGGATGGACACAGATACGCAGTATTTT. It yields the protein CASSLGAGMDTDTQYF.